The 3 T cell receptor beta chains listed next were all sequenced from one sample in a study of CD8+ T cells in alopecia areata. Treatment reported: oral pan-JAK inhibitor, 5-10 mg twice daily. RNA was extracted and reverse transcribed into cDNA as the sequencing template. Method: immunoSEQ multiplex PCR; TCRdb's copy keeps in-frame clones and lacks some. Found here are 200,000 or so clones, roughly 64% of them singletons; the top ten hold roughly 5%. The source material was CD4+ T cells sorted from blood, sampled at week 24, from a patient treated with tofacitinib. Receptors were obtained from a human donor with alopecia areata.

The rearrangement links TRBV30 to TRBJ2-5; no definite D call. Per germline, CDR1 GTSNPN and CDR2 SVGIG (reference sequence). The CDR3 is 12 residues long. Between the trimmed V and J ends, which lost 1 base and 6 bases, there was a span of 9 bases. The CDR3 bases are TGTGCCTGGAGTGACAACTCCAAGACCCAGTACTTC. It yields the protein CAWSDNSKTQYF.

This clone was found a few times. V is TRBV23-1 and J is TRBJ1-2, with D hard to call. TRBV23-1 is treated as an ORF (open reading frame) with a function not yet certain. The V end was cut by 0 bases, the J end by 4 bases, with 18 bases between. This CDR3 has 17 residues. CDR3 nucleotide sequence: TGCGCCAGCAGTCAATCAAACAGCGAGGGAAGAAGCTATGGCTACACCTTC. Translated, it gives CASSQSNSEGRSYGYTF.

The gene calls are TRBV7-6 and TRBJ2-6; D gene unclear. Deletions cut 5 bases from V and 6 bases from J, with 11 bases between. Germline assignment: CDR1 SGHVS and CDR2 FNYEAQ. This CDR3 has 14 residues. CDR3 amino acids: CASSLSRAANVLTF. CDR3 DNA sequence: TGTGCCAGCAGCCTCTCTAGGGCGGCCAACGTCCTGACTTTC. Full variable domain (remainder filled in from reference TRBV7-6 and TRBJ2-6): GAGVSQSPRYKVTKRGQDVALRCDPISGHVSLYWYRQALGQGPEFLTYFNYEAQQDKSGLPNDRFSAERPEGSISTLTIQRTEQRDSAMYRCASSLSRAANVLTFGAGSRLTVL.